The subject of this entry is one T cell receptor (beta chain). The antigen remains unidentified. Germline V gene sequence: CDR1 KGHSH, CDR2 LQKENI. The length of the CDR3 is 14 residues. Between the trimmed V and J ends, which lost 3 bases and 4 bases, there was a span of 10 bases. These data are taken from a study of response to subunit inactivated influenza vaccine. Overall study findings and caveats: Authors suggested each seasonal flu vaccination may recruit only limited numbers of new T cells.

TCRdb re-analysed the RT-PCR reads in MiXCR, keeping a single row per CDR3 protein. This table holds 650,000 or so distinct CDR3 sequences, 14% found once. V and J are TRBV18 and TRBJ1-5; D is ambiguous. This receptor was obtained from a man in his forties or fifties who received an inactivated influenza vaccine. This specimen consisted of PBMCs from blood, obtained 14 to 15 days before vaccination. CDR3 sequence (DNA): TGTGCCAGCTCACCGAGCGTGAGTAATCAGCCCCAGCATTTT. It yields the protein CASSPSVSNQPQHF.